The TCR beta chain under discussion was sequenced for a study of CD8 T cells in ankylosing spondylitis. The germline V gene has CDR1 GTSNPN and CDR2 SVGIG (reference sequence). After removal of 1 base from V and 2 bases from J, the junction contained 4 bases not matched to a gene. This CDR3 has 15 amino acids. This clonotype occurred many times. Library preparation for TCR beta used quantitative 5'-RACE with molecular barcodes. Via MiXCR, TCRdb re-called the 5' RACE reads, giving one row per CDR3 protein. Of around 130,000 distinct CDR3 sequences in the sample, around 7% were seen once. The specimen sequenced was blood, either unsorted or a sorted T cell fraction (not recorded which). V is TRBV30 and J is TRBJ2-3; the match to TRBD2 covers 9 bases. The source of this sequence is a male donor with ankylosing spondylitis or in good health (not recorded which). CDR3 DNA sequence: TGTGCCTGGAGTGGACGCGGGGGGGCCACAGATACGCAGTATTTT. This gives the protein CAWSGRGGATDTQYF.